The clone carrying this T cell receptor (beta chain) was recorded once. This sample was included in a study of blood T cell repertoires in COVID-19. Study at large: Samples came from the United States, Italy and Spain, spanning acute and convalescent COVID-19. The cDNA or gDNA used as material had been derived from T cells, B-cell-depleted T cells, or PBMCs.

In the authors' methods: Nucleated cell counts were estimated from reference gene primer amplification. Profiling relied on immunoSEQ multiplex PCR, and the TCRdb table lists in-frame clones only, not all of them. V, J and clone size derive from that table, while D and trimming were established from the DNA sequence. The sample records approximately 120,000 clones, about 74% being singletons. Germline trimming cut 4 bases from V and 5 bases from J; bases unmatched to any gene: 6. The CDR3 runs 15 residues. Germline V CDR1 and CDR2: KGHDR, SFDVKD. Patients of the Seattle cohort, enrolled during active infection, were followed longitudinally.

This clonotype originated in an elderly man with COVID-19, enrolled during active disease. The chain couples TRBV24-1 to TRBJ1-1; 10 bases align to TRBD1. Sequenced material: peripheral blood. CDR3 amino acids: CATSESGTGVTEAFF. CDR3 coding DNA: TGTGCCACCAGTGAATCCGGGACAGGGGTTACTGAAGCTTTCTTT.